These 20 T cell receptor beta chains originate from one sample sequenced in a study of T cells in Graves' hyperthyroidism and ophthalmopathy (dated by TCRdb to between 2018 and 2021). The method was multiplex PCR. This sample was sequenced with an Illumina HiSeq 2000. The TCR beta CDR3 regions were amplified from RNA transcripts. For the first round of RT-PCR on the TCR CDR3, the HTBI primer set was used together with the Qiagen OneStep RT-PCR kit. Using fastp at Q25 and MiXCR, TCRdb reprocessed the public reads and kept productive beta chains. Each entry merges the rows of one CDR3 protein and shows their most common DNA and genes. This sample lists about 480,000 distinct CDR3 sequences; around 15% were detected once. The ten top clones hold less than 20% of the sample. The sequenced sample consisted of blood. All receptors derive from a woman under 30 with Graves' hyperthyroidism.

The genes are TRBV4-1 and TRBJ2-5, with a tentative D call TRBD2 (6 bases). The CDR3 length is 15 residues. Trimming took 0 bases from V and 5 from J, leaving 13 bases between them. The germline CDR1 and CDR2 sequences are MGHRA and YSYEKL. CDR3 loop: CASSQDTGEGETQYF. In nucleotides, the CDR3 is TGCGCCAGCAGCCAAGACACGGGAGAGGGTGAGACCCAGTACTTC.

This clonotype was recorded many times. The CDR3 reads CASSLAGWSSQETQYF. As DNA, the CDR3 is TGTGCCAGCAGCTTAGCGGGGTGGAGCTCTCAAGAGACCCAGTACTTC. V is TRBV7-8 and J is TRBJ2-5; D gene uncertain. Germline V CDR1 and CDR2: SGHVS, FQNEAQ. Trimming cost V 0 bases and J 2 bases, with 13 bases left between them. The CDR3 consists of 16 residues.

A note on this clonotype: A much bigger clone sits one base away, suggesting this may be a read error. This chain uses TRBV29-1 with TRBJ1-1; D gene uncertain. This CDR3 is 10 amino acids long. Germline V gene lookup returns CDR1 SQVTM and CDR2 ANQGSEA. CDR3: CSVERDEACF. The CDR3 DNA reads as TGCAGCGTTGAGCGAGATGAAGCTTGCTTT.

This clonotype has more than one count but fewer than ten. One junction end does not reproduce the germline sequence, and a read error may be involved. V is TRBV2 and J is TRBJ2-1; D perhaps matches TRBD1 (7 bases). The germline gives CDR1 SNHLY, CDR2 FYNNEI. The CDR3 loop spans 15 amino acids. For the CDR3, the DNA is TGTGTCAGCAGGAGGGGGTCAGGGGGATCGAATGAGCAGTTCTTC. It translates to CVSRRGSGGSNEQFF.

The V gene is TRBV19, the J gene TRBJ1-6; D is perhaps TRBD1 (5 bases). The CDR3 length is 17 residues. CDR1 is LNHDA and CDR2 is SQIVND in the germline V gene (reference sequence). V lost 6 bases and J lost 0, with 15 bases in between. The CDR3 nucleotides are TGTGCCAGTAGATGGGACGGGAAAGGCTCCTATAATTCACCCCTCCACTTT. Its protein is CASRWDGKGSYNSPLHF.

This clonotype came up a few times. The chain joins TRBV3-1 to TRBJ2-1; no clear D gene. Germline loops: CDR1 LGHDT, CDR2 YNNKEL (reference sequence). CDR3 length: 16 residues. V was trimmed by 0 bases and J by 0 bases, leaving 9 bases between them. CDR3 loop: CASSQDGQYSYNEQFF. Written as DNA, the CDR3 is TGTGCCAGCAGCCAAGATGGCCAGTACTCCTACAATGAGCAGTTCTTC.

This clonotype was seen a handful of times. The gene calls are TRBV7-3 and TRBJ1-1; D perhaps matches TRBD1 (6 bases). V lost 6 bases to trimming and J lost 7 bases, with 21 bases between them. CDR1 is SGHTA and CDR2 is FQGTGA in the germline V gene. The CDR3 runs 15 residues. The CDR3 loop is CASSREAGGRVEAFF. The CDR3 coding sequence is TGTGCCAGCAGTAGAGAGGCCGGGGGGCGCGTTGAAGCTTTCTTT.

This sequence joins TRBV5-1 and TRBJ1-3, with D possibly being TRBD1 (6 bases). V was clipped by 3 bases and J by 0 bases, with 10 bases between them. Germline CDR1 is SGHRS and CDR2 is YFSETQ. This CDR3 has 15 residues. CDR3 residues: CASSSTGNSGNTIYF. DNA for the CDR3: TGCGCCAGCAGCTCCACAGGGAACTCTGGAAACACCATATATTTT.

This clonotype was seen a handful of times. V is TRBV6-1 and J is TRBJ1-3; D possibly corresponds to TRBD1 (5 bases). Germline CDR1 and CDR2: MNHNS and SASEGT. Trimming stripped 3 bases from V and 1 base from J, with 13 bases between. This CDR3 is built from 16 residues. The CDR3 protein is CASSDPTGASGNTIYF. Written as DNA, the CDR3 is TGTGCCAGCAGTGACCCCACAGGAGCTTCTGGAAACACCATATATTTT.

This clonotype was detected ten times or more. The chain links TRBV2 to TRBJ2-7; D gene uncertain. CDR1 and CDR2 (germline): SNHLY, FYNNEI. V was shortened by 1 base and J by 9 bases, with 10 bases between the two germline ends. This CDR3 region has 12 residues. DNA of the CDR3: TGTGCCAGCAGTGAAGGGTCCCTGGCGCAGTACGTC. Protein product: CASSEGSLAQYV.

This clonotype was seen repeatedly, ten times or more. The chain has TRBV27 and TRBJ2-1; 7 nucleotides agree with TRBD2. The CDR3 has 14 amino acids. Trimming cost V 8 bases and J 4 bases; bases outside gene matches: 8. In germline, CDR1 is MNHEY, CDR2 SMNVEV (reference sequence). As DNA, the CDR3 is TGTGCCAGCCACGCGGGAGCTCGGTACAATGAGCAGTTCTTC. Its translation: CASHAGARYNEQFF.

The CDR3 nucleotides read TGTGCCGGCGACCAGGACTATGGCTACACCTTC. This encodes CAGDQDYGYTF. The chain couples TRBV2 to TRBJ1-2; D is unclear. The CDR3 runs 11 residues. Germline V gives CDR1 SNHLY, CDR2 FYNNEI. V lost 11 bases, J lost 3 bases, and 10 bases lay in between.

This clonotype was found many times. This chain connects TRBV7-3 to TRBJ2-5, with TRBD2 matching 10 bases. In germline, CDR1 is SGHTA, CDR2 FQGTGA. V lost 5 bases, J lost 4 bases, and 7 bases stayed unmatched. The CDR3 runs to 15 residues. CDR3 sequence: CASSEDSGGGETQYF. CDR3 nucleotides: TGTGCCAGCAGCGAGGACAGCGGGGGGGGAGAGACCCAGTACTTC.

This clonotype was counted ten times or more. The chain couples TRBV18 to TRBJ2-7; 15 positions match TRBD2. The V segment lost 10 bases and the J segment 4 bases; nucleotides outside the gene matches: 14. The germline gives CDR1 KGHSH, CDR2 LQKENI. CDR3 length equals 17 residues. The CDR3 here is CANGTSGRSPRRYEQYV. The CDR3 DNA sequence: TGTGCCAACGGGACTAGCGGGAGGTCCCCGCGAAGATACGAGCAGTACGTC.

This clonotype was observed a single time. V is TRBV12-3 or TRBV12-4 and J is TRBJ2-1; the match to TRBD1 covers 10 bases. The CDR3 loop spans 15 amino acids. Trimming took 3 bases from V and 8 from J; bases not matched to a gene: 7. In DNA, the CDR3 is TGTGCCAGCAGTTTGGAATGGGACAGGGGCTATGAGCAGTTCTTC. It encodes CASSLEWDRGYEQFF.

The rearrangement links TRBV4-1 to TRBJ2-1; D may be TRBD1 or TRBD2 (6 bases each). Deletions cut 6 bases from V and 2 bases from J, with 23 bases between. The CDR3 has 18 residues. Germline values: CDR1 MGHRA, CDR2 YSYEKL. The CDR3 nucleotides are TGCGCCAGCAGTCCCCTCGGGGGAAGGGGGGACCCCTACAATGAGCAGTTCTTC. This codes for CASSPLGGRGDPYNEQFF.

This clonotype appeared many times. The rearrangement uses TRBV7-2 and TRBJ2-7; 10 bases are shared with TRBD1. The CDR3 length is 15 residues. Germline V gene data show CDR1 as SGHTA and CDR2 as FQGNSA. V dropped 1 base and J dropped 3; count of bases not matched to a gene: 3. The CDR3 protein is CASSLGWTGGYEQYF. As DNA, the CDR3 is TGTGCCAGCAGCTTAGGGTGGACAGGGGGCTACGAGCAGTACTTC.

This clonotype showed up many times. V usage is TRBV5-1 and J usage is TRBJ1-2; D unresolved. Trimming left V 2 bases short and J 4 bases short, with 9 bases between. From germline, CDR1 is SGHRS and CDR2 YFSETQ. This CDR3 is built from 13 residues. The CDR3 region is CASSFTEPYGYTF. The DNA of the CDR3 is TGCGCCAGCAGCTTTACCGAACCCTATGGCTACACCTTC.

Many counts were recorded for this clonotype. The CDR3 DNA is TGTGCCAGCAGCTCGGCAGGGGGCGGAACTGAAGCTTTCTTT. Translated, it gives CASSSAGGGTEAFF. This chain links TRBV9 with TRBJ1-1, with 8 bases lining up with TRBD1. The CDR3 covers 14 residues. Unmatched junction bases numbered 7, after V lost 4 bases and J lost 5 bases. CDR1 is SGDLS and CDR2 is YYNGEE in the germline V gene.

In its sample, this clonotype was seen many times. The V and J genes are TRBV6-5 and TRBJ2-3; 7 bases are shared with TRBD2. The CDR3 is 17 residues long. Germline CDR1 and CDR2: MNHEY and SVGAGI. The trim removed 2 bases at V and 0 bases at J, leaving 8 bases unmatched. DNA of the CDR3: TGTGCCAGCAGTTACGGGCCCAGCGGGGTTAGCACAGATACGCAGTATTTT. Encoded protein: CASSYGPSGVSTDTQYF.